The next 21 T cell receptor beta chains were all read from a single sample in a study of Ad26.COV2.S vaccination and SARS-CoV-2 variants. The sample's treatment: 15 to 20 received Ad26.COV2.S at low or high dose, single or two shots; roughly 5 received placebo; per-sample allocation not given. Following the first vaccine or placebo injection, samples were taken on day 63. Method: immunoSEQ multiplex PCR; TCRdb's copy keeps in-frame clones and lacks some. Of 400,000 to 500,000 clones in the sample, roughly 90% were seen once. The material sequenced was peripheral blood, taken in a trial of Ad26.COV2.S vaccine versus placebo. The receptor set was obtained from a person aged 18-60 years who received the Ad26.COV2.S COVID-19 vaccine or a placebo.

This sequence joins TRBV7-2 and TRBJ1-1; D is unclear. Germline V CDR1 and CDR2: SGHTA, FQGNSA. Trimming left V 3 bases short and J 1 base short, with 3 bases between. CDR3 length: 12 residues. The CDR3 DNA reads TGTGCCAGCAGCTTTTCGAACACTGAAGCTTTCTTT. Its translation is CASSFSNTEAFF.

The count of this clone is one. The CDR3, as DNA: TGTGCCAGCAGTTTAGTTGTGCGGGGGCTGGTTGCGCGTGGCACTGAAGCTTTCTTT. Translation: CASSLVVRGLVARGTEAFF. The chain uses TRBV28 and TRBJ1-1, with D possibly being TRBD1 (6 bases). This CDR3 is built from 19 residues. Between the trimmed V and J ends, which lost 2 bases and 4 bases, there was a span of 26 bases. Germline V gene sequence: CDR1 MDHEN, CDR2 SYDVKM.

V gene TRBV30 combines with J gene TRBJ1-5, with a tentative D call TRBD1 (5 bases). The CDR3 extends over 15 amino acids. Trimming removed 4 bases at V and 1 base at J, with 14 bases between. Germline V gene lookup returns CDR1 GTSNPN and CDR2 SVGIG (reference sequence). CDR3 region: CAWTLGGGSNQPQHF. The CDR3 region has the DNA TGTGCCTGGACTCTCGGGGGGGGGAGCAATCAGCCCCAGCATTTT.

This clone was observed a handful of times. The rearrangement links TRBV6-2 or TRBV6-3 to TRBJ2-4; a weak D match, TRBD2 (6 bases). The CDR3 spans 14 residues. V was cut by 3 bases and J by 8 bases, with 14 bases left in between. From germline, CDR1 is MNHEY and CDR2 SVGEGT. The CDR3 protein is CASSYLREKDIQYF. DNA of the CDR3: TGTGCCAGCAGTTATCTTCGGGAGAAGGACATTCAGTACTTC.

The CDR3 is CAAGGPGDYGYTF. DNA for the CDR3: TGTGCCGCCGGGGGGCCCGGCGACTATGGCTACACCTTC. The chain recombines TRBV2 with TRBJ1-2, with D tentatively TRBD1 (6 bases). The ends were cut back, 11 bases at V and 3 bases at J, with 16 bases in the middle. Germline V gene data show CDR1 as SNHLY and CDR2 as FYNNEI. This CDR3 region has 13 residues. The full variable domain, its missing parts supplied by reference TRBV2 and TRBJ1-2, is EPEVTQTPSHQVTQMGQEVILRCVPISNHLYFYWYRQILGQKVEFLVSFYNNEISEKSEIFDDQFSVERPDGSNFTLKIRSTKLEDSAMYFCAAGGPGDYGYTFGSGTRLTVV.

CDR3 region: CASSSRGGSSYEQYF. CDR3 in DNA: TGTGCCAGCAGTTCCCGGGGGGGGAGCTCCTACGAGCAGTACTTC. V is TRBV28 and J is TRBJ2-7, with 8 bases aligning to TRBD2. CDR1 and CDR2 from the germline V gene are MDHEN and SYDVKM. Germline trimming cut 4 bases from V and 0 bases from J; bases unmatched to any gene: 5. CDR3 length equals 15 residues.

J is TRBJ2-3 and V is TRBV24-1; TRBD1 is a possible D gene (5 bases). Trimming cost V 4 bases and J 0 bases, with 13 bases left between them. This CDR3 contains 16 residues. The germline gives CDR1 KGHDR, CDR2 SFDVKD. CDR3 protein: CATSDRRQRSTDTQYF. The CDR3 DNA is TGTGCCACCAGTGACCGACGACAGAGAAGCACAGATACGCAGTATTTT.

This chain links TRBV7-2 with TRBJ1-2; D perhaps matches TRBD1 (6 bases). The V and J ends lost 5 bases and 8 bases respectively, with 15 bases between them. This CDR3 is 13 amino acids long. Germline assignment: CDR1 SGHTA and CDR2 FQGNSA. The CDR3 coding sequence is TGTGCCAGCAGCGAAGAGGGGGTCTTGGGCTACACCTTC. It encodes CASSEEGVLGYTF.

V usage is TRBV3-1 (or the pseudogene TRBV3-2) and J usage is TRBJ2-5; 10 nucleotides agree with TRBD2. Germline values: CDR1 LGHDT, CDR2 YNNKEL (reference sequence). V gave up 1 base and J gave up 5 bases; unmatched junction bases: 4. There are 15 residues in the CDR3. Written as DNA, the CDR3 is TGTGCCAGCAGCCAAGCCCAGGGACTAGCGGAGACCCAGTACTTC. Its translation is CASSQAQGLAETQYF.

The V and J genes are TRBV7-9 and TRBJ2-3; D ambiguous. Trimming removed 0 bases from V and 3 bases from J, with 10 bases in between. CDR1 is SEHNR and CDR2 is FQNEAQ in the germline V gene (reference sequence). There are 15 residues in the CDR3. CDR3 sequence reads: CASSLALPGTDTQYF. CDR3 coding DNA: TGTGCCAGCAGCTTAGCTCTCCCAGGAACAGATACGCAGTATTTT.

The chain joins TRBV14 to TRBJ2-7; possible D gene TRBD1, 5 bases. The ends were cut back, 4 bases at V and 2 bases at J, with 12 bases in the middle. The CDR3 covers 14 residues. Germline assignment: CDR1 SGHDN and CDR2 FVKESK. The CDR3 loop is CASSPHRTTYEQYF. In DNA, the CDR3 is TGTGCCAGCAGCCCCCACAGGACCACCTACGAGCAGTACTTC.

The rearrangement links TRBV12-3 or TRBV12-4 to TRBJ1-1, with D possibly TRBD1 on 5 matching bases. This CDR3 is built from 13 residues. Between the trimmed V and J ends, which lost 5 bases and 8 bases, there was a span of 15 bases. CDR3 sequence reads: CASSKGPRTEAFF. CDR3 in DNA: TGTGCCAGCAGTAAAGGCCCCCGGACAGAAGCTTTCTTT.

The rearrangement links TRBV4-1 to TRBJ2-2, with D hard to call. With 3 bases removed from V and 4 bases from J, the gap between germline ends came to 15 bases. CDR3 length: 16 amino acids. From germline, CDR1 is MGHRA and CDR2 YSYEKL. The CDR3 nucleotides read TGCGCCAGCAGCCACGGAAGGATCCGAGGCACCGGGGAGCTGTTTTTT. This translates into CASSHGRIRGTGELFF.

The V gene is TRBV5-1, the J gene TRBJ2-7; 11 nucleotides line up with TRBD2. This CDR3 is 14 amino acids long. The germline V gene encodes CDR1 SGHRS and CDR2 YFSETQ. V dropped 1 base and J dropped 3; count of bases not matched to a gene: 0. The CDR3 spells CASSLTSGGYEQYF. DNA of the CDR3: TGCGCCAGCAGCTTGACTAGCGGGGGCTACGAGCAGTACTTC.

The chain couples TRBV15 to TRBJ1-5; 7 nucleotides agree with TRBD1. The germline V gene has CDR1 LNHNV and CDR2 YYDKDF (reference sequence). V was pared by 5 bases and J by 0 bases, with 10 bases of the junction left unmatched. The CDR3 contains 17 residues. CDR3 sequence (DNA): TGTGCCACCAGCTCCACCAGGGGGACCCTTAGCAATCAGCCCCAGCATTTT. Encoded protein: CATSSTRGTLSNQPQHF.

The gene calls are TRBV5-3 and TRBJ1-5; TRBD1 might be the D (6 bases). TRBV5-3 is an open reading frame, and its role is uncertain. Trimming stripped 0 bases from V and 0 bases from J, with 10 bases between. The CDR3 runs 16 residues. CDR3 loop: CARSLEGGYSNQPQHF. The CDR3 DNA is TGTGCCAGAAGCTTGGAAGGGGGGTATAGCAATCAGCCCCAGCATTTT.

The rearrangement joins TRBV7-9 to TRBJ2-3; 16 bases fit TRBD2. J was trimmed by 6 bases and V by 8 bases; bases with no gene match: 2. Germline V gene data show CDR1 as SEHNR and CDR2 as FQNEAQ (reference sequence). CDR3 length: 14 amino acids. The CDR3 spells CASGTSGGADTQYF. Here the CDR3 DNA reads TGTGCCAGCGGGACTAGCGGGGGGGCGGATACGCAGTATTTT.

This chain links TRBV9 with TRBJ1-3; no clear D. The CDR3 totals 17 residues. The germline V gene encodes CDR1 SGDLS and CDR2 YYNGEE. The germline V and J ends were trimmed by 4 bases and 0 bases, with 17 bases remaining between them. The CDR3 sequence: CASSPHPSTSSGNTIYF. DNA for the CDR3: TGTGCCAGCAGCCCCCACCCGTCAACGAGCTCTGGAAACACCATATATTTT.

J is TRBJ2-7 and V is TRBV27, with 9 bases identical to TRBD1. Losses at the gene ends were 4 bases for V and 5 bases for J; bases not matched to a gene: 3. There are 13 residues in the CDR3. Germline-derived CDR1 and CDR2 are MNHEY and SMNVEV (reference sequence). The CDR3 sequence: CASSSGTGNEQYF. DNA of the CDR3: TGTGCCAGCAGTTCAGGGACAGGGAACGAGCAGTACTTC.

This clone was observed at least ten times. The chain uses TRBV4-3 and TRBJ2-6; no clear D. CDR3 size: 18 residues. CDR1 and CDR2 (germline): LGHNA, YSLEER. V was shortened by 3 bases and J by 0 bases, with 15 bases between the two germline ends. For the CDR3, the DNA is TGCGCCAGCAGCCATTATCCGGGCTCTAGCTCTGGGGCCAACGTCCTGACTTTC. Its translation: CASSHYPGSSSGANVLTF.

This rearrangement joins TRBV6-6 to TRBJ1-2; the D gene is possibly TRBD1 (5 bases). CDR3 length equals 15 residues. Trimming shortened V by 7 bases and J by 2 bases, and 17 bases separated the two germline ends. Germline-derived CDR1 and CDR2 are MNHNY and SVGAGI (reference sequence). The CDR3 DNA reads TGTGCCAGCACCCAACAAACAGGACTGAACTATGGCTACACCTTC. This gives the protein CASTQQTGLNYGYTF.